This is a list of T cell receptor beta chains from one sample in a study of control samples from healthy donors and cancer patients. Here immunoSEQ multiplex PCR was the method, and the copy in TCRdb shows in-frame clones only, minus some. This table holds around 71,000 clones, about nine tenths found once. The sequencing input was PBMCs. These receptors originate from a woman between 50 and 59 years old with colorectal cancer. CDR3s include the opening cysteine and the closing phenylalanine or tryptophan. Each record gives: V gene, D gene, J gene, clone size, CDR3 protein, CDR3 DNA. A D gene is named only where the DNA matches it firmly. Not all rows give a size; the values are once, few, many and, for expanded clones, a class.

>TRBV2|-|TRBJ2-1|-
CASSVVRDNEQFF
TGTGCCAGCAGTGTCGTCCGAGACAATGAGCAGTTCTTC
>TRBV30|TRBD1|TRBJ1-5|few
CAWSPDREQPQHF
TGTGCCTGGAGCCCGGACAGGGAACAGCCCCAGCATTTT
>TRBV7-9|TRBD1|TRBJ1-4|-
CASSTTGRLEKLFF
TGTGCCAGCAGCACGACAGGGCGACTTGAAAAACTGTTTTTT
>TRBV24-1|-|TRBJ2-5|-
CATAPRGFEETQYF
TGTGCCACGGCACCGCGGGGCTTTGAGGAGACCCAGTACTTC
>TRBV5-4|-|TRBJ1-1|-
CASSWGGLNTEAFF
TGTGCCAGCAGCTGGGGGGGTTTGAACACTGAAGCTTTCTTT
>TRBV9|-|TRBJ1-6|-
CASSSLDNSPLHF
TGTGCCAGCAGCTCCCTGGATAATTCACCCCTCCACTTT
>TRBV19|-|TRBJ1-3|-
CASSIGTRSGNTIYF
TGTGCCAGTAGTATCGGGACAAGGTCTGGAAACACCATATATTTT
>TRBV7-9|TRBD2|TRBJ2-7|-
CASSFSLAARSYEQYF
TGTGCCAGCAGCTTCTCCCTAGCGGCCCGCTCCTACGAGCAGTACTTC
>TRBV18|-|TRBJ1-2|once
CASSPDRNYGYTF
TGTGCCAGCTCCCCGGACAGAAACTATGGCTACACCTTC
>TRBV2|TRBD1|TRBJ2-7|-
CASSGDRVSYEQYF
TGTGCCAGCAGTGGGGACAGGGTGTCCTACGAGCAGTACTTC
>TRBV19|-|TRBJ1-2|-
CASNEGRDYGYTF
TGTGCCAGTAATGAGGGGCGGGATTATGGCTACACCTTC
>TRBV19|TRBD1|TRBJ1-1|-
CASRDRGLGDTEAFF
TGTGCCAGCCGGGACAGGGGGCTTGGGGACACTGAAGCTTTCTTT
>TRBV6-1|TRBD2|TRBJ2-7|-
CASSEGGGPSYEQYF
TGTGCCAGCAGTGAAGGGGGGGGTCCCTCCTACGAGCAGTACTTC
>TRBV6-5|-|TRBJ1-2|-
CAQAGQTSGDYGYTF
TGTGCCCAGGCTGGGCAGACGAGCGGGGACTATGGCTACACCTTC
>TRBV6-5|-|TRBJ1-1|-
CASRDITGQNTEAFF
TGTGCCAGCAGAGACATAACGGGACAAAACACTGAAGCTTTCTTT
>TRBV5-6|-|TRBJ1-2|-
CASSFRDLYGYTF
TGTGCCAGCAGCTTCCGGGACCTCTATGGCTACACCTTC
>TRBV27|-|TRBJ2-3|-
CASSFYVGDTQYF
TGTGCCAGCAGTTTCTATGTAGGAGATACGCAGTATTTT
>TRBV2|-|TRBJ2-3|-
CASSGLRYDTQYF
TGTGCCAGCAGTGGTCTACGATACGATACGCAGTATTTT
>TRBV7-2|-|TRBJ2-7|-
CASSLGSILDF
TGTGCCAGCAGCTTAGGCTCGATTCTGGACTTC
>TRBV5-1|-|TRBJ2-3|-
CASSFGYFTDTQYF
TGCGCCAGCAGCTTTGGATATTTCACAGATACGCAGTATTTT
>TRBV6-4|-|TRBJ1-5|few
CASSKDSNQPQHF
TGTGCCAGCAGTAAGGACAGCAATCAGCCCCAGCATTTT
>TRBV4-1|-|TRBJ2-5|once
CASSQVGVNQYF
TGCGCCAGCAGCCAAGTTGGGGTGAACCAGTACTTC
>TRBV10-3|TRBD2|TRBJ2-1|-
CAISEGTSGDNEQFF
TGTGCCATCAGTGAGGGGACTAGCGGAGATAATGAGCAGTTCTTC
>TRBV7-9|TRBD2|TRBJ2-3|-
CASSLVGTMDTQYF
TGTGCCAGCAGCTTAGTTGGGACTATGGATACGCAGTATTTT
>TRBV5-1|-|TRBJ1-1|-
CASSLVKGGTEAFF
TGCGCCAGCAGCTTGGTAAAAGGGGGCACTGAAGCTTTCTTT
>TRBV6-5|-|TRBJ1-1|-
CASSSRGMAFF
TGTGCCAGCAGTTCCAGGGGTATGGCTTTCTTT
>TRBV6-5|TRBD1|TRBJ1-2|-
CASTGQHYGYTF
TGTGCCAGCACGGGACAGCACTATGGCTACACCTTC
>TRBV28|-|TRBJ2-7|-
CASGFYEQYF
TGTGCCAGCGGATTCTACGAGCAGTACTTC
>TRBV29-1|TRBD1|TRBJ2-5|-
CSAGQEQETQYF
TGCAGCGCCGGACAGGAGCAAGAGACCCAGTACTTC
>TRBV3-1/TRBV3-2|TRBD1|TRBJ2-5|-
CASSPRDRGGGLYF
TGTGCCAGCAGCCCCCGGGACAGGGGTGGGGGTTTGTACTTC
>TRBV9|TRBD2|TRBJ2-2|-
CASSVGLAGNTGELFF
TGTGCCAGCAGCGTCGGACTAGCGGGGAACACCGGGGAGCTGTTTTTT
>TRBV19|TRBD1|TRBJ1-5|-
CASSPGPGTGEGQPQHF
TGTGCCAGTAGTCCCGGCCCTGGGACAGGGGAAGGACAGCCCCAGCATTTT
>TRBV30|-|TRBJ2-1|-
CAWSAGQPNEQFF
TGTGCCTGGAGTGCGGGCCAACCCAATGAGCAGTTCTTC
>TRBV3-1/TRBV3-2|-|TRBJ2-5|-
CASSGGTWRETQYF
TGTGCCAGCAGCGGTGGGACATGGAGAGAGACCCAGTACTTC
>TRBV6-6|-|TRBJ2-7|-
CASSYSLSEQYF
TGTGCCAGCAGTTACTCTCTAAGCGAGCAGTACTTC
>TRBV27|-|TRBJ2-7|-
CASSLTLLSYEQYF
TGTGCCAGCAGTTTAACCCTCCTTTCTTACGAGCAGTACTTC
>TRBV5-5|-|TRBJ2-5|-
CASSMTGLEETQYF
TGTGCCAGCAGCATGACAGGCCTCGAAGAGACCCAGTACTTC
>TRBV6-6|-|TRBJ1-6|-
CASQQGSSPLHF
TGTGCCAGCCAGCAGGGGAGCTCACCCCTCCACTTT
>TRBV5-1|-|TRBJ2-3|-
CASSLGQDTQYF
TGCGCCAGCAGCTTGGGGCAAGATACGCAGTATTTT
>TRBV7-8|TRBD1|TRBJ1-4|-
CASSPQTGFNEKLFF
TGTGCCAGCAGCCCGCAGACAGGGTTTAATGAAAAACTGTTTTTT